A single sample is the source of the 7 T cell receptor beta chains below, sequenced in a study of post-analysis software for immune sequencing data. Study-level points and caveats: Relative to controls, patients had five TRBV segments at higher frequency, with TRBV5-6, TRBV5-1 and TRBV20-1 among these.

Their antigen targets remain unknown. Incorporated into the TCR beta cDNA libraries were unique molecular identifiers, which served to reduce PCR and sequencing biases. TCRdb ran MiXCR on the PCR reads and lists one entry per CDR3 protein. Of 350,000 to 450,000 distinct CDR3 sequences in the sample, 39% were seen once. Sequencing input: blood. These receptors were taken from a girl aged 2 to 10 with multiple sclerosis.

The chain recombines TRBV20-1 with TRBJ2-7, with 13 bases lining up with TRBD2. V lost 0 bases to trimming and J lost 5 bases; unmatched junction nucleotides: 16. The CDR3 is made up of 19 amino acids. Germline loops: CDR1 DFQATT, CDR2 SNEGSKA (reference sequence). CDR3 amino acids: CSARDIWAGLAGKAHEQYF. The CDR3, as DNA: TGCAGTGCTAGAGATATATGGGCGGGACTAGCGGGAAAAGCCCACGAGCAGTACTTC.

V gene TRBV7-2 combines with J gene TRBJ2-5, with D perhaps matching TRBD2 (6 bases). Germline CDR1 SGHTA, CDR2 FQGNSA. This CDR3 is built from 16 residues. Trimming removed 8 bases from V and 1 base from J, with 20 bases in between. This CDR3 reads CASGNRDFWGQETQYF. Written as DNA, the CDR3 is TGTGCCAGCGGCAATAGGGACTTCTGGGGCCAAGAGACCCAGTACTTC.

The V call is TRBV7-2, the J call TRBJ2-7; TRBD1 agrees at 9 bases. J was trimmed by 0 bases and V by 5 bases; bases with no gene match: 5. Per germline, CDR1 SGHTA and CDR2 FQGNSA. There are 15 residues in the CDR3. The CDR3 coding sequence is TGTGCCAGCAGCCAGGGGGACAGGGACTCCTACGAGCAGTACTTC. Its translation is CASSQGDRDSYEQYF.

This clonotype was observed a few times. The chain joins TRBV5-5 to TRBJ1-5; no clear D. Germline CDR1 and CDR2: SGHKS and YYEKEE (reference sequence). V dropped 0 bases and J dropped 5 bases, with 9 bases sitting between them. The length of the CDR3 is 14 residues. CDR3 in DNA: TGTGCCAGCAGCTTGGAGGGCAGCGATCAGCCCCAGCATTTT. Translating it yields CASSLEGSDQPQHF.

This clonotype was observed a handful of times. The V call is TRBV7-9, the J call TRBJ2-3; D may be TRBD2 (6 bases). V was shortened by 8 bases and J by 0 bases, with 12 bases between the two germline ends. Germline V lookup: CDR1 SEHNR, CDR2 FQNEAQ (reference sequence). This CDR3 is 14 amino acids long. CDR3: CASDPRGSTDTQYF. The CDR3 nucleotides read TGTGCCAGCGACCCCCGGGGGAGCACAGATACGCAGTATTTT. Combining the CDR3 with reference TRBV7-9 and TRBJ2-3 gives the whole variable domain DTGVSQNPRHKITKRGQNVTFRCDPISEHNRLYWYRQTLGQGPEFLTYFQNEAQLEKSRLLSDRFSAERPKGSFSTLEIQRTEQGDSAMYLCASDPRGSTDTQYFGPGTRLTVL.

The chain recombines TRBV12-3 or TRBV12-4 with TRBJ1-4; 7 nucleotides match TRBD1. The CDR3 totals 14 residues. The V segment lost 5 bases and the J segment 5 bases; nucleotides outside the gene matches: 5. The CDR3, as DNA: TGTGCCAGCAGTAGAGGGACAGAGAATGAAAAACTGTTTTTT. This encodes CASSRGTENEKLFF.

J is TRBJ1-5 and V is TRBV11-3; D is unresolved. The length of the CDR3 is 18 residues. Germline V gene sequence: CDR1 SGHNT, CDR2 YENEEA. Trimming removed 2 bases from V and 3 bases from J, with 20 bases in between. The CDR3 sequence is CASSLKWTRLSPNQPQHF. The DNA for the CDR3 is TGTGCCAGCAGCTTAAAATGGACGAGATTATCTCCCAATCAGCCCCAGCATTTT.